The 24 T cell receptor beta chains reported below all come from one sample, sequenced in a study of T cells expressing NK-cell markers (dated by TCRdb to 2020 to 2022). The library was built by means of 5' RACE. Instrument used: Illumina HiSeq 2000. TCRdb reprocessed the reads into one record per CDR3 protein sequence, lacking DNA. Per the sample table, the count is 550,000 to 600,000 distinct CDR3 sequences. Clones ranked in the top ten supply roughly 3.5% of the sample. Sequenced material: blood T cells: a sorted CD56 or NKG2C T cell subset, CD4+ or CD8+ T cells, or bulk PBMC T cells (not recorded which). The origin of the receptors is a young man in good health. Donor details come from another sample of the same person, matched by shared clones.

The chain recombines TRBV6-2 or TRBV6-3 with TRBJ2-3; the TCRdb D gene call, TRBD1, has no DNA to confirm it. From germline, CDR1 is MNHEY and CDR2 SVGEGT. The CDR3 covers 17 residues. CDR3 amino acids: CASSYSIGQGAGDTQYF.

The V and J genes are TRBV5-4 and TRBJ1-4; the D call from TCRdb, TRBD1, cannot be confirmed without DNA. The CDR3 consists of 15 residues. CDR1 and CDR2 (germline): SGHNT, YYREEE (reference sequence). The CDR3 sequence is CASSLDLGADEKLFF.

The chain combines TRBV9 with TRBJ2-1; TCRdb's assignment of TRBD1 cannot be checked, as there is no DNA. CDR1 is SGDLS and CDR2 is YYNGEE in the germline V gene. The CDR3 is 15 residues long. CDR3 residues: CASSVAGTANNEQFF.

The J gene is TRBJ2-3, the V gene TRBV7-2; the D gene TCRdb calls, TRBD2, cannot be checked with no DNA. In germline, CDR1 is SGHTA, CDR2 FQGNSA. CDR3 length equals 17 residues. The CDR3 sequence: CASSSASGRSSTDTQYF.

The rearrangement links TRBV5-1 to TRBJ2-3. Germline V gives CDR1 SGHRS, CDR2 YFSETQ. The CDR3 is 14 amino acids. CDR3 amino acids: CASSTSFTIDTQYF.

The chain couples TRBV7-2 to TRBJ2-3. The length of the CDR3 is 12 residues. Germline V CDR1 and CDR2: SGHTA, FQGNSA. This CDR3 is CATSSITDTQYF.

The chain has TRBV15 and TRBJ2-6; there is no DNA to check the TCRdb D call of TRBD1. The CDR3 sequence is 20 residues long. Per germline, CDR1 LNHNV and CDR2 YYDKDF (reference sequence). The CDR3 loop is CATSRDPVTGVNSGANVLTF.

The CDR3 is CASSLKGWSREDRSSYNEQFF. This chain uses TRBV13 with TRBJ2-1; TCRdb reports TRBD2, a call that lacks DNA to check it against. In germline, CDR1 is PRHDT, CDR2 FYEKMQ (reference sequence). This CDR3 contains 21 residues.

This chain joins TRBV20-1 and TRBJ1-5. The CDR3 runs to 13 residues. The germline V gene has CDR1 DFQATT and CDR2 SNEGSKA (reference sequence). The CDR3 spells CSAGVGGNQPQHF.

V gene TRBV12-3 or TRBV12-4 combines with J gene TRBJ2-1; the TRBD1 assignment by TCRdb is unverifiable without DNA. The CDR3 has 13 residues. This chain's CDR3 is CASPPPGAGEQFF.

The V and J genes are TRBV5-1 and TRBJ1-3; TCRdb returns TRBD1, unconfirmable since there is no DNA. The CDR3 has 14 amino acids. Per the germline V gene, CDR1 is SGHRS and CDR2 is YFSETQ. CDR3 region: CASSFSGNGNTIYF.

J is TRBJ1-5 and V is TRBV25-1. In germline, CDR1 is MGHDK, CDR2 SYGVNS. The CDR3 runs to 15 residues. The CDR3 is CASSEWADSNQPQHF.

The chain joins TRBV10-3 to TRBJ1-2; TCRdb outputs TRBD1, but without DNA this stays unchecked. Germline assignment: CDR1 ENHRY and CDR2 SYGVKD. The CDR3 runs 15 residues. CDR3 protein: CAISDPRARSYGYTF.

The V gene is TRBV11-2, the J gene TRBJ2-4; the D call of TRBD2 rests on TCRdb alone, since no DNA is present to check it. Germline V gene data show CDR1 as SGHAT and CDR2 as FQNNGV. The CDR3 totals 13 residues. The chain's CDR3 is CASSWERGYIQYF.

The chain recombines TRBV6-1 with TRBJ1-2. The CDR3 runs to 12 residues. Germline CDR1 MNHNS, CDR2 SASEGT. This CDR3 is CASSESTYGYTF.

The chain is built from TRBV5-1 and TRBJ2-5; TCRdb returns TRBD2, unconfirmable since there is no DNA. From germline, CDR1 is SGHRS and CDR2 YFSETQ. The CDR3 length is 14 residues. The CDR3 is CASSGLAEQETQYF.

V gene TRBV29-1 combines with J gene TRBJ2-3; TCRdb calls TRBD1, which cannot be checked without DNA. The CDR3 runs 13 residues. Germline V CDR1 and CDR2: SQVTM, ANQGSEA. CDR3 amino acids: CSVGGRHTDTQYF.

The genes are TRBV15 and TRBJ2-6; TCRdb's assignment of TRBD2 cannot be checked, as there is no DNA. Germline-derived CDR1 and CDR2 are LNHNV and YYDKDF (reference sequence). CDR3 length equals 16 residues. The CDR3 loop is CATSVRGRAGANVLTF.

V gene TRBV4-2 combines with J gene TRBJ2-1; the D gene TCRdb calls, TRBD1, cannot be checked with no DNA. CDR3 size: 14 residues. The germline CDR1 and CDR2 sequences are LGHNA and YNFKEQ. CDR3: CASSTPGRNNEQFF.

V usage is TRBV7-9 and J usage is TRBJ2-1; TCRdb's assignment of TRBD1 cannot be checked, as there is no DNA. This CDR3 region has 16 residues. Germline V gives CDR1 SEHNR, CDR2 FQNEAQ (reference sequence). The CDR3 loop reads CASITGGEISYNEQFF. The whole variable domain, remainder taken from reference TRBV7-9 and TRBJ2-1, is DTGVSQNPRHKITKRGQNVTFRCDPISEHNRLYWYRQTLGQGPEFLTYFQNEAQLEKSRLLSDRFSAERPKGSFSTLEIQRTEQGDSAMYLCASITGGEISYNEQFFGPGTRLTVL.

The chain combines TRBV5-1 with TRBJ2-7; TCRdb lists TRBD1, though no DNA is available to test this call. There are 15 residues in the CDR3. Germline V gene sequence: CDR1 SGHRS, CDR2 YFSETQ. The CDR3: CASSLPGQATYEQYF.

The rearrangement links TRBV12-5 to TRBJ1-3. This CDR3 is built from 16 residues. Germline lookup yields CDR1 LGHNT and CDR2 FRNRAP. This CDR3 is CASGLVLTGSGNTIYF.

CDR3 protein: CASSTSGSSYEQYF. The gene calls are TRBV28 and TRBJ2-7; no DNA is available, so the TRBD2 call from TCRdb remains unchecked. CDR3 length: 14 residues. CDR1 and CDR2 (germline): MDHEN, SYDVKM.

The genes are TRBV2 and TRBJ2-1; TCRdb picks TRBD1, but there is no DNA to check that call. Germline CDR1 is SNHLY and CDR2 is FYNNEI. The CDR3 totals 16 residues. The CDR3 here is CASSPGTGLSYNEQFF.